A few counts support the clone carrying this T cell receptor (beta chain). The sample belongs to a study of blood T cells in healthy people across ages. The CDR3 contains 16 residues. The V segment lost 5 bases and the J segment 5 bases; nucleotides outside the gene matches: 5. Alongside a J-beta primer mix, a sample-barcoded 5' primer served in a second PCR lasting roughly 6 to 11 cycles. TCRdb fed the 5' RACE reads into MiXCR, producing one record per CDR3 protein. The table shows hundreds of thousands of distinct CDR3 sequences, with around 45% occurring only once. This chain connects TRBV12-3 or TRBV12-4 to TRBJ2-1; 14 bases align to TRBD2. This clonotype originated in a man between 60 and 75 years old in good health. The sequenced sample consisted of blood. CDR3 sequence (DNA): TGTGCCAGCAGTGAGACTAGCGGGAGGGGGAACAATGAGCAGTTCTTC. It specifies CASSETSGRGNNEQFF.